The rows below give T cell receptor beta chains drawn from one sample of a study of beta chain features in type 1 diabetes. Here immunoSEQ multiplex PCR was the method, and the copy in TCRdb shows in-frame clones only, minus some. This sample carries hundreds of thousands of clones, approximately 15% of them seen once, and the ten largest clones take 0.017%. The sequenced sample consisted of naive CD4+ T cells from blood. These receptors came from a man aged 25 to 45 with type 1 diabetes. Each CDR3 is given with its conserved first and last residue. The D gene is left open where the match is weak. Expanded clones get a size class; other rows say once, few or many, or leave the size out.

D gene: -
clone size: -
J gene: TRBJ2-7
V gene: TRBV21-1
CDR3 protein: CASSTRSFRGPGLRSYEQYF
CDR3 DNA: TGTGCCAGCAGCACACGATCGTTTAGGGGACCGGGACTTCGCTCCTACGAGCAGTACTTC

D gene: -
clone size: -
J gene: TRBJ2-3
V gene: TRBV5-4
CDR3 protein: CASSSDTPLGTDTQYF
CDR3 DNA: TGTGCCAGCAGCTCGGACACCCCCTTGGGCACAGATACGCAGTATTTT

D gene: TRBD1
clone size: -
J gene: TRBJ2-1
V gene: TRBV19
CDR3 protein: CASFQSGTGAREQFF
CDR3 DNA: TGTGCCAGTTTTCAATCCGGGACAGGGGCTCGGGAGCAGTTCTTC

D gene: -
clone size: -
J gene: TRBJ2-7
V gene: TRBV9
CDR3 protein: CASSIGGQPYEQYF
CDR3 DNA: TGTGCCAGCAGCATCGGGGGGCAACCCTACGAGCAGTACTTC

D gene: TRBD2
clone size: -
J gene: TRBJ2-3
V gene: TRBV6-6
CDR3 protein: CASSLDAGGGTDTQYF
CDR3 DNA: TGTGCCAGCAGTCTTGACGCGGGAGGGGGCACAGATACGCAGTATTTT

D gene: TRBD1
clone size: -
J gene: TRBJ1-2
V gene: TRBV4-1
CDR3 protein: CASSLSGQGADYGYTF
CDR3 DNA: TGCGCCAGCAGCCTTTCGGGACAGGGGGCCGACTATGGCTACACCTTC

D gene: -
clone size: few
J gene: TRBJ1-2
V gene: TRBV30
CDR3 protein: CAWTLGDYGYTF
CDR3 DNA: TGTGCCTGGACTCTAGGGGACTATGGCTACACCTTC

D gene: TRBD2
clone size: -
J gene: TRBJ2-7
V gene: TRBV6-5
CDR3 protein: CASRYRLAGVYEQYF
CDR3 DNA: TGTGCCAGCAGATATAGACTAGCGGGGGTCTACGAGCAGTACTTC

D gene: TRBD1
clone size: few
J gene: TRBJ1-5
V gene: TRBV6-1
CDR3 protein: CASSRQGNQPQHF
CDR3 DNA: TGTGCCAGCAGCCGACAGGGTAATCAGCCCCAGCATTTT

D gene: TRBD2
clone size: few
J gene: TRBJ2-1
V gene: TRBV6-1
CDR3 protein: CASSGPGTSGNNEQFF
CDR3 DNA: TGTGCCAGCAGTGGCCCCGGGACTAGCGGGAACAATGAGCAGTTCTTC

D gene: -
clone size: -
J gene: TRBJ1-5
V gene: TRBV6-1
CDR3 protein: CASSRGQSNQPQHF
CDR3 DNA: TGTGCCAGCAGCCGTGGACAGAGCAATCAGCCCCAGCATTTT

D gene: TRBD2
clone size: -
J gene: TRBJ2-1
V gene: TRBV5-1
CDR3 protein: CASSLSGITYNEQFF
CDR3 DNA: TGCGCCAGCAGCTTGAGCGGGATAACATACAATGAGCAGTTCTTC

D gene: -
clone size: -
J gene: TRBJ2-4
V gene: TRBV6-6
CDR3 protein: CASSYSTALAKNIQYF
CDR3 DNA: TGTGCCAGCAGTTACTCAACTGCCTTGGCCAAAAACATTCAGTACTTC

D gene: TRBD2
clone size: -
J gene: TRBJ2-5
V gene: TRBV14
CDR3 protein: CASRKGLASSETQYF
CDR3 DNA: TGTGCCAGCAGAAAGGGACTAGCGAGTTCAGAGACCCAGTACTTC

D gene: -
clone size: -
J gene: TRBJ2-7
V gene: TRBV6-5
CDR3 protein: CASRRPGTYYEQYF
CDR3 DNA: TGTGCCAGCAGGCGCCCCGGGACATACTACGAGCAGTACTTC

D gene: -
clone size: -
J gene: TRBJ2-3
V gene: TRBV9
CDR3 protein: CASSVGVSLVDTQYF
CDR3 DNA: TGTGCCAGCAGCGTAGGAGTGAGTTTGGTTGATACGCAGTATTTT

D gene: -
clone size: -
J gene: TRBJ1-5
V gene: TRBV25-1
CDR3 protein: CASSYSGDQPQHF
CDR3 DNA: TGTGCCAGCAGTTATTCCGGGGATCAGCCCCAGCATTTT

D gene: -
clone size: few
J gene: TRBJ2-1
V gene: TRBV19
CDR3 protein: CASSMGYQYNEQFF
CDR3 DNA: TGTGCCAGTAGTATGGGCTACCAATACAATGAGCAGTTCTTC

D gene: -
clone size: few
J gene: TRBJ2-1
V gene: TRBV9
CDR3 protein: CASSVGWGLAYNEQFF
CDR3 DNA: TGTGCCAGCAGCGTAGGGTGGGGGCTTGCCTACAATGAGCAGTTCTTC

D gene: -
clone size: -
J gene: TRBJ2-3
V gene: TRBV27
CDR3 protein: CASSLVAGSTDTQYF
CDR3 DNA: TGTGCCAGCAGTTTAGTGGCGGGAAGCACAGATACGCAGTATTTT

D gene: -
clone size: few
J gene: TRBJ1-5
V gene: TRBV21-1
CDR3 protein: CASSSKQGNNQPQHF
CDR3 DNA: TGTGCCAGCAGCTCAAAACAGGGTAACAATCAGCCCCAGCATTTT

D gene: -
clone size: -
J gene: TRBJ2-2
V gene: TRBV10-3
CDR3 protein: CAISESLGELFF
CDR3 DNA: TGTGCCATCAGTGAGTCCTTAGGGGAGCTGTTTTTT